This T cell receptor (beta chain) was sequenced during a study of regulatory T cells in long-lasting Graves disease. Study conclusions and caveats: With persistent disease, TRBV28, TRBJ1-2 and TRBJ2-5 were the favored segments. Limited samples may have lowered accuracy.

Trimming pared 2 bases from V and 3 bases from J, leaving 17 bases between. Germline assignment: CDR1 MNHEY and CDR2 SVGEGT. The CDR3 has 18 amino acids. Researchers made TCR beta libraries by using iRepertoire HTBI primers and running Arm-PCR on CDR3 regions. TCRdb itself ran the multiplex PCR reads through MiXCR, one entry per CDR3 protein. The repertoire holds more than 650,000 distinct CDR3 sequences, 25% to 30% seen once, with 35% to 55% in the top ten. The time point was: persistent/refractory GD, antithyroid drugs over 5 years with positive TRAb. RNA extracted from PBMCs served as the sequencing template. Concerning this clonotype: The antigen is not known.

The chain couples TRBV6-2 or TRBV6-3 to TRBJ1-6; D perhaps matches TRBD1 (5 bases). The origin of this receptor is a female donor with Graves disease. Here the sequenced sample was peripheral blood mononuclear cells (PBMCs), taken when the disease was refractory, from a patient treated with antithyroid drugs. The CDR3 bases are TGTGCCAGCAGTTACGGGCAGGGCGCGAATAACTATAATTCACCCCTCCACTTT. Translated, it gives CASSYGQGANNYNSPLHF.